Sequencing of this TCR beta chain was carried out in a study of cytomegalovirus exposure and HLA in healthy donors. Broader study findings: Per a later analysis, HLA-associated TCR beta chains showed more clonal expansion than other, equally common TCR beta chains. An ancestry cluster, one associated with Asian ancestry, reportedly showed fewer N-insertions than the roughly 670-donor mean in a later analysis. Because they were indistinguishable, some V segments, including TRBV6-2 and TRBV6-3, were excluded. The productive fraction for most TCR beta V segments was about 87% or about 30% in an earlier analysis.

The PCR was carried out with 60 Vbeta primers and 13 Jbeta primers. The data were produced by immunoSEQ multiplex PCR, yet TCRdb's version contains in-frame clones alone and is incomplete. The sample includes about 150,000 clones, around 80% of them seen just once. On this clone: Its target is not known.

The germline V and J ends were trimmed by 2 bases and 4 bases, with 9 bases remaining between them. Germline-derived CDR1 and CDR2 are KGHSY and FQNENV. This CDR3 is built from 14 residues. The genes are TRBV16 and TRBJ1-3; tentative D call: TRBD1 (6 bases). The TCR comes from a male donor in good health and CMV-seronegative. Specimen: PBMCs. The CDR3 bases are TGTGCCAGCAGCCAAGATACAGGGGGAAACACCATATATTTT. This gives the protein CASSQDTGGNTIYF.